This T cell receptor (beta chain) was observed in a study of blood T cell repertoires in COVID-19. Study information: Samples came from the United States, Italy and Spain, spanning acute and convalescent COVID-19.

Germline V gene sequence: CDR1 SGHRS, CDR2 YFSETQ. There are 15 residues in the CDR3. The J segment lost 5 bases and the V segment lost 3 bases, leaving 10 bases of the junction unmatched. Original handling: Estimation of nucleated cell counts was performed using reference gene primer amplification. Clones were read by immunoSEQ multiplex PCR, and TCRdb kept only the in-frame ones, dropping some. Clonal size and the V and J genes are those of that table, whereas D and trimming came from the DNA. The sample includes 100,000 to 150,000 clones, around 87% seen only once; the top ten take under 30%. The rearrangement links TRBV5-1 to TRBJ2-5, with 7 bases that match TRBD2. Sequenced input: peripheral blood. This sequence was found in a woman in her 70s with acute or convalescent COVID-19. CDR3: CASSSGPGGDETQYF. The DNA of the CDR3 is TGCGCCAGCAGCTCAGGACCGGGAGGAGACGAGACCCAGTACTTC.